The clone carrying this T cell receptor beta chain was seen ten or more times. What it binds is not known. This sample stems from a study of CD8 T cells in ankylosing spondylitis. Germline V CDR1 and CDR2: GTSNPN, SVGIG (reference sequence). The CDR3 has 14 amino acids. Trimming pared 5 bases from V and 4 bases from J, leaving 17 bases between. Construction of TCR beta libraries was performed using quantitative 5'-RACE with molecular barcodes. TCRdb fed the 5' RACE reads into MiXCR, producing one record per CDR3 protein. The sample has around 28,000 distinct CDR3 sequences, 30% seen once. Overall study results and limits: Disease-linked clones reportedly concentrated significantly in matched ankylosing spondylitis synovial fluid.

The source material was synovial fluid, either unsorted or a sorted T cell fraction (not recorded which). The TCR originated in a male donor with ankylosing spondylitis. The V and J genes are TRBV30 and TRBJ1-1, with D perhaps matching TRBD1 (6 bases). The CDR3 nucleotides read TGTGCCTGGCGTTACGGGGGCGCGGGCACTGAAGCTTTCTTT. Its protein product is CAWRYGGAGTEAFF.